This T cell receptor beta chain was profiled in a study of long-term antiretroviral therapy in people with HIV. Every single participant having HIV got treatment inside the United States. Study results and caveats: Whereas controls had wider CDR3 length ranges, HIV repertoires had narrower ones.

Regarding this clone: The antigen remains undetermined.

This was the immunoSEQ v3.0 assay at survey level. Sequencing set out to capture about 40,000-50,000 T-cell genomes per sample. Only in-frame clones appear in the TCRdb table, and some are missing; sequencing was by immunoSEQ multiplex PCR. The sample has under 35,000 clones; approximately 96% are singletons. This material consisted of unsorted PBMCs, taken approximately 6.5 years after starting antiretroviral therapy. The TCR was taken from a man aged 25-45 years with HIV.

The CDR3 loop is CASSLALGGEGNTIYF. The CDR3 DNA reads TGTGCCAGCAGCTTAGCGCTTGGAGGGGAGGGAAACACCATATATTTT. The chain is built from TRBV7-9 and TRBJ1-3; a possible D gene is TRBD1 (5 bases). V was clipped by 0 bases and J by 4 bases, with 13 bases between them. This CDR3 comprises 16 residues. Germline CDR1 and CDR2: SEHNR and FQNEAQ (reference sequence). Supplemented by reference TRBV7-9 and TRBJ1-3, the full variable domain reads DTGVSQNPRHKITKRGQNVTFRCDPISEHNRLYWYRQTLGQGPEFLTYFQNEAQLEKSRLLSDRFSAERPKGSFSTLEIQRTEQGDSAMYLCASSLALGGEGNTIYFGEGSWLTVV.